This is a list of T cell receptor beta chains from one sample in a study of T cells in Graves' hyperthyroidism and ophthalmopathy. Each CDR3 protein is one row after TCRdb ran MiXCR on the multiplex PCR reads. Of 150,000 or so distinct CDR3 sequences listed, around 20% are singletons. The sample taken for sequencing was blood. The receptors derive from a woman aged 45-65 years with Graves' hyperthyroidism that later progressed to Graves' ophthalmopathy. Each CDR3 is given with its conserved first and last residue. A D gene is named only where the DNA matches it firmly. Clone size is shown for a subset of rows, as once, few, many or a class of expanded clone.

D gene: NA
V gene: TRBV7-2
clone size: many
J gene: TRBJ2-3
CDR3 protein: CASQRPSTDTQYF
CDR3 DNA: TGTGCCAGCCAGCGGCCTAGCACAGATACGCAGTATTTT

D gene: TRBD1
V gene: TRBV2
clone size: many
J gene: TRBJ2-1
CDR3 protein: CASSETGAYNEQFF
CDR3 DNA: TGTGCCAGCAGTGAGACAGGGGCCTACAATGAGCAGTTCTTC

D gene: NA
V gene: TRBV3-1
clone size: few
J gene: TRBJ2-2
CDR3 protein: CASSQGVFKIGRRNTGELFF
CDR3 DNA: TGTGCCAGCAGCCAAGGGGTTTTCAAAATTGGACGGAGGAACACCGGGGAGCTGTTTTTT

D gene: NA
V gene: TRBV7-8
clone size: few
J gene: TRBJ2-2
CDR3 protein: CASSLVRRTGELFF
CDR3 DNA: TGTGCCAGCAGCTTGGTACGAAGGACCGGGGAGCTGTTTTTT

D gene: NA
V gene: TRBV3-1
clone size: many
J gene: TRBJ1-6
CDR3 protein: CASTQGRDSPLHF
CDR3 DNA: TGTGCCAGCACCCAGGGGAGGGATTCACCCCTCCACTTT

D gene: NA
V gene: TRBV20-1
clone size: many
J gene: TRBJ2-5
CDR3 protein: CSAAEWGKETQYF
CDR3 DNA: TGCAGTGCTGCTGAGTGGGGGAAGGAGACCCAGTACTTC

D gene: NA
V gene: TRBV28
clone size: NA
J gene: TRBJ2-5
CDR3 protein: CASSLSPGLRTKETQYF
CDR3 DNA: TGTGCCAGCAGCCTTTCACCGGGACTCCGTACCAAAGAGACCCAGTACTTC

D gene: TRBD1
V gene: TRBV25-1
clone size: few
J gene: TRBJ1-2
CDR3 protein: CASSVAGGGNGYTF
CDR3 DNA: TGTGCCAGCAGTGTCGCAGGGGGCGGGAATGGCTACACCTTC

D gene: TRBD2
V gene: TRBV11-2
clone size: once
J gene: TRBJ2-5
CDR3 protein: CASSFPPGLAGEETQYF
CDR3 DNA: TGTGCCAGCAGCTTCCCCCCGGGACTAGCGGGAGAAGAGACCCAGTACTTC

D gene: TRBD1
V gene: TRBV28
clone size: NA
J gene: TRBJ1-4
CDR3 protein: CASSLWSGTGHEKLFF
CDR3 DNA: TGTGCCAGCAGTTTATGGTCCGGGACAGGGCATGAAAAACTGTTTTTT